These T cell receptor beta chains were read from a single sample in a study of shared clonotypes between healthy human individuals. Assay used: immunoSEQ multiplex PCR; TCRdb lists only in-frame clones, some missing. Found here are about 1.1 million clones, around 78% of them singletons; the top ten hold roughly 0.65%. Sequenced sample: memory CD4+ T cells from PBMCs. The receptors come from a man aged 18 to 29 in good health. Some clones in this sample may be carry-over from other donors' samples. Each CDR3 is given with its conserved first and last residue. Fields, in order: D gene, J gene, V gene, clone size, CDR3 protein, CDR3 DNA. The D gene is left open where the match is weak. Where a row states a size, it is once, few, many or the class of an expanded clone; other rows omit it.

TRBD2	TRBJ2-3	TRBV7-2	-	CASSSSTSGVRTDTQYF	TGTGCCAGCAGCTCCTCGACTAGCGGGGTGCGCACAGATACGCAGTATTTT
-	TRBJ1-1	TRBV4-1	-	CASSQASLWGGTEAFF	TGCGCCAGCAGCCAAGCTAGTCTCTGGGGGGGCACTGAAGCTTTCTTT
-	TRBJ2-7	TRBV4-2	-	CASSQDRGFYEQYF	TGTGCCAGCAGCCAAGATCGCGGCTTCTACGAGCAGTACTTC
TRBD1	TRBJ2-3	TRBV30	-	CAWRPGQITDTQYF	TGTGCCTGGAGGCCGGGACAGATCACAGATACGCAGTATTTT
TRBD1	TRBJ2-7	TRBV28	-	CASSFSPAQVKGGVWYEQYF	TGTGCCAGCAGTTTTTCTCCCGCCCAGGTAAAAGGGGGCGTATGGTACGAGCAGTACTTC
-	TRBJ1-2	TRBV4-1	-	CASSQGAGTSKVYTF	TGCGCCAGCAGCCAAGGGGCAGGAACCTCTAAGGTGTACACCTTC
-	TRBJ1-1	TRBV7-9	-	CASSFERSTEAFF	TGTGCCAGCAGCTTTGAGAGGAGCACTGAAGCTTTCTTT
-	TRBJ1-2	TRBV9	-	CASSVGDLDGYTF	TGTGCCAGCAGCGTAGGTGATTTAGATGGCTACACCTTC
-	TRBJ1-3	TRBV19	-	CASSLPHQAYSGNTIYF	TGTGCCAGTAGTCTACCCCACCAGGCATACTCTGGAAACACCATATATTTT
-	TRBJ2-5	TRBV5-6	-	CASSLFSAGGETQYF	TGTGCCAGCAGCTTGTTTTCAGCTGGAGGGGAGACCCAGTACTTC
-	TRBJ2-1	TRBV9	-	CASSVAAAPSYEQFF	TGTGCCAGCAGCGTAGCTGCGGCCCCCTCATATGAGCAGTTCTTC
TRBD1	TRBJ2-1	TRBV27	-	CASSSQGASSYNEQFF	TGTGCCAGCAGTTCTCAGGGGGCAAGCTCCTACAATGAGCAGTTCTTC
-	TRBJ2-7	TRBV15	-	CATSRGSYGDYEQYF	TGTGCCACCAGCAGAGGTTCGTACGGAGACTACGAGCAGTACTTC
TRBD2	TRBJ2-6	TRBV2	-	CASTGLAGSGANVLTF	TGTGCCAGCACCGGACTAGCGGGCTCTGGGGCCAACGTCCTGACTTTC
-	TRBJ2-5	TRBV18	-	CASSPRREQETQYF	TGTGCCAGCTCACCACGACGGGAGCAAGAGACCCAGTACTTC
-	TRBJ1-1	TRBV5-6	-	CASSLVLVQVGTEAFF	TGTGCCAGCAGCTTGGTACTGGTACAGGTGGGTACTGAAGCTTTCTTT
-	TRBJ2-5	TRBV30	-	CAWKRLQETQYF	TGTGCCTGGAAGAGACTACAAGAGACCCAGTACTTC
-	TRBJ1-3	TRBV7-2	-	CASSSSQGADTSGNTIYF	TGTGCCAGCAGCTCCTCTCAAGGTGCCGATACCTCTGGAAACACCATATATTTT
TRBD2	TRBJ2-3	TRBV5-6	-	CASSSLSGRGGDTQYF	TGTGCCAGCAGCTCCCTTAGCGGGAGAGGTGGAGATACGCAGTATTTT
TRBD2	TRBJ2-1	TRBV7-2	-	CASSLTSGRYNEQFF	TGTGCCAGCAGCTTAACTAGCGGGAGGTACAATGAGCAGTTCTTC
TRBD2	TRBJ2-3	TRBV28	-	CASSWSGSVADTQYF	TGTGCCAGCAGTTGGAGCGGGAGTGTCGCAGATACGCAGTATTTT
TRBD1	TRBJ1-2	TRBV18	-	CASSPTGTDYGYTF	TGTGCCAGCTCGCCAACCGGGACAGATTATGGCTACACCTTC
-	TRBJ2-3	TRBV9	-	CASSIGQKVTDTQYF	TGTGCCAGCAGCATCGGACAGAAAGTCACAGATACGCAGTATTTT
-	TRBJ2-1	TRBV7-2	once	CASSASSANYNEQFF	TGTGCCAGCAGCGCCTCTTCGGCGAATTACAATGAGCAGTTCTTC
-	TRBJ2-4	TRBV27	-	CASTPRGGWDIQYF	TGTGCCAGCACCCCGAGGGGAGGTTGGGACATTCAGTACTTC
TRBD2	TRBJ2-5	TRBV13	once	CASSFSGTQETQYF	TGTGCCAGCAGCTTTAGCGGGACCCAAGAGACCCAGTACTTC
-	TRBJ2-3	TRBV5-8	-	CASTPYYSDTQYF	TGTGCCAGCACTCCCTACTATTCCGATACGCAGTATTTT
-	TRBJ1-2	TRBV5-6	-	CASSLWDAGEYGYTF	TGTGCCAGCAGCTTGTGGGACGCCGGAGAATATGGCTACACCTTC
-	TRBJ1-6	TRBV28	once	CASRPGAGIYNSPLHF	TGTGCCAGCAGGCCAGGGGCCGGGATATATAATTCACCCCTCCACTTT
TRBD2	TRBJ2-5	TRBV28	-	CASSLAGGPDETQYF	TGTGCCAGCAGTCTAGCGGGAGGGCCAGATGAGACCCAGTACTTC
-	TRBJ2-2	TRBV11-2	-	CASSPFSTGELFF	TGTGCCAGCAGCCCCTTTTCCACCGGGGAGCTGTTTTTT
TRBD2	TRBJ2-1	TRBV11-2	-	CASTRGRREAYNEQFF	TGTGCCAGCACCCGGGGGAGGCGGGAGGCCTACAATGAGCAGTTCTTC
-	TRBJ2-7	TRBV7-2	once	CASSLGPGPYEQYF	TGTGCCAGCAGCTTAGGCCCTGGGCCCTACGAGCAGTACTTC
TRBD1	TRBJ1-2	TRBV7-2	once	CASSRDRTGTAYGYTF	TGTGCCAGCAGCCGCGACCGAACCGGGACAGCCTATGGCTACACCTTC
TRBD2	TRBJ2-3	TRBV5-1	-	CASRGLAGTDTQYF	TGCGCCAGCAGGGGACTAGCGGGCACAGATACGCAGTATTTT
TRBD2	TRBJ2-7	TRBV18	few	CASSPVGGTSTQAGQYF	TGTGCCAGCTCACCAGTAGGAGGGACTAGCACTCAGGCTGGGCAGTACTTC
-	TRBJ2-7	TRBV6-1	-	CASGGPVEEQYF	TGTGCCAGCGGGGGGCCCGTCGAAGAGCAGTACTTC
TRBD1	TRBJ1-1	TRBV5-1	once	CASSPRQGGDHEAFF	TGCGCCAGCAGCCCCCGACAGGGTGGAGACCATGAAGCTTTCTTT
TRBD1	TRBJ2-7	TRBV7-3	-	CASSGTGSSEQYF	TGTGCCAGCAGCGGGACAGGGTCCTCCGAGCAGTACTTC
TRBD1	TRBJ2-5	TRBV4-2	-	CASSRTRGGTGKETQYF	TGTGCCAGCAGCCGTACGAGAGGGGGGACAGGGAAAGAGACCCAGTACTTC
TRBD2	TRBJ2-3	TRBV9	-	CASSPRLAGGTDTQYF	TGTGCCAGCAGCCCCCGACTAGCGGGAGGTACAGATACGCAGTATTTT
-	TRBJ1-4	TRBV5-1	few	CASGYIGSGEKLFF	TGCGCCAGCGGTTACATCGGCTCGGGTGAAAAACTGTTTTTT
-	TRBJ2-1	TRBV27	once	CASSLYTSRYNYNEQFF	TGTGCCAGCAGTTTGTATACTAGCCGATACAACTACAATGAGCAGTTCTTC
-	TRBJ2-7	TRBV7-6	-	CASTPDSGAYEQYF	TGTGCCAGCACCCCGGATAGCGGAGCCTACGAGCAGTACTTC